One and the same sample provided the 23 T cell receptor beta chains below, sequenced in a study of shared clonotypes between healthy human individuals. Only in-frame clones appear in the TCRdb table, and some are missing; sequencing was by immunoSEQ multiplex PCR. In the table there are 2 million to 3 million clones, around 90% of which are singletons. The sample taken for sequencing was naive CD4+ T cells sorted from blood. Subset reported: CD45RA+ positively selected. The receptors stem from a man between 18 and 35 years old in good health.

The rearrangement uses TRBV29-1 and TRBJ1-1; D possibly corresponds to TRBD1 (6 bases). V lost 4 bases and J 0 bases, leaving 12 bases between the germline ends. The CDR3 contains 14 residues. Germline V lookup: CDR1 SQVTM, CDR2 ANQGSEA. The CDR3 DNA follows: TGCAGCGTTGCAGCAGGGGTGATGAACACTGAAGCTTTCTTT. Protein product: CSVAAGVMNTEAFF.

The chain uses TRBV7-2 and TRBJ2-3; 10 bases map to TRBD2. Trimming removed 5 bases from V and 0 bases from J; junction bases left unmatched: 5. The CDR3 spans 16 residues. Germline loops: CDR1 SGHTA, CDR2 FQGNSA. CDR3 DNA: TGTGCCAGCAGCAGGACTAGCGGAGGTAGCACAGATACGCAGTATTTT. It codes for CASSRTSGGSTDTQYF.

CDR3 protein: CASSQGRPGHTPSTEQYF. DNA for the CDR3: TGCGCCAGCAGCCAAGGCAGACCGGGACATACTCCTTCGACCGAGCAGTACTTC. This chain uses TRBV4-1 with TRBJ2-7; a possible D gene is TRBD1 (6 bases). V was pared by 1 base and J by 6 bases, with 25 bases between. CDR1 and CDR2 (germline): MGHRA, YSYEKL. The CDR3 runs 18 residues.

The chain links TRBV10-1 to TRBJ2-2, with 11 bases matching TRBD1. Losses at the gene ends were 3 bases for V and 6 bases for J; bases not matched to a gene: 3. CDR1 and CDR2 from the germline V gene are WNHNN and SYGVQD (reference sequence). This CDR3 is 15 amino acids long. The CDR3 protein is CASSDGTGGSGELFF. CDR3 nucleotide sequence: TGCGCCAGCAGTGATGGGACAGGGGGATCCGGGGAGCTGTTTTTT.

CDR3: CAISGGLNEKLFF. As DNA, the CDR3 is TGTGCCATCAGTGGAGGGCTAAATGAAAAACTGTTTTTT. The rearrangement joins TRBV10-3 to TRBJ1-4, with D uncertain. The V gene's germline CDR1 is ENHRY and CDR2 SYGVKD. The CDR3 spans 13 residues. Trimming stripped 4 bases from V and 5 bases from J, with 8 bases between.

This chain links TRBV5-1 with TRBJ1-5; TRBD1 matches at 8 bases. V shed 0 bases, J shed 2 bases, and the junction held 1 base outside the gene matches. The germline V gene encodes CDR1 SGHRS and CDR2 YFSETQ. This CDR3 is built from 15 residues. The CDR3 spells CASSLATGGNQPQHF. In DNA form, the CDR3 reads TGCGCCAGCAGCTTGGCGACAGGGGGCAATCAGCCCCAGCATTTT.

The chain employs TRBV4-1 and TRBJ2-3; 9 bases are shared with TRBD2. The CDR3 has 16 amino acids. V shed 1 base, J shed 0 bases, and the junction held 2 bases outside the gene matches. The germline gives CDR1 MGHRA, CDR2 YSYEKL. The chain's CDR3 is CASSQGTSASTDTQYF. DNA for the CDR3: TGCGCCAGCAGCCAAGGGACTAGCGCTAGCACAGATACGCAGTATTTT.

The chain has TRBV5-1 and TRBJ2-3; the D gene is possibly TRBD2 (6 bases). The CDR3 is 16 residues long. Per germline, CDR1 SGHRS and CDR2 YFSETQ. V was trimmed by 0 bases and J by 3 bases, leaving 14 bases between them. DNA for the CDR3: TGCGCCAGCAGCTTGGCCGCCCAGCGGGCAACAGATACGCAGTATTTT. It translates to CASSLAAQRATDTQYF.

This clone has just one count. This chain uses TRBV19 with TRBJ1-2; D gene unclear. Per the germline V gene, CDR1 is LNHDA and CDR2 is SQIVND (reference sequence). The CDR3 loop spans 15 amino acids. The V end was cut by 8 bases, the J end by 2 bases, with 18 bases between. CDR3 coding DNA: TGTGCCAGTGGATCGAGGGTGGGCGCGAACTATGGCTACACCTTC. Its translation is CASGSRVGANYGYTF.

The chain carries TRBV28 and TRBJ2-7; 9 positions agree with TRBD2. This CDR3 spans 11 amino acids. CDR1 and CDR2 from the germline V gene are MDHEN and SYDVKM. The DNA for the CDR3 is TGTGCGAGCGGGGGGACCTACGAGCAGTACTTC. It is translated as CASGGTYEQYF.

This clone was seen only a few times. This chain uses TRBV2 with TRBJ1-6; 9 bases fit TRBD1. CDR1 and CDR2 (germline): SNHLY, FYNNEI. CDR3 length: 15 residues. The V segment lost 3 bases and the J segment 7 bases; nucleotides outside the gene matches: 4. This chain's CDR3 is CASSEGDRDNSPLHF. CDR3 nucleotide sequence: TGTGCCAGCAGTGAGGGGGACAGGGACAATTCACCCCTCCACTTT.

The chain is built from TRBV10-3 and TRBJ2-7, with unresolved D. Germline V gene data show CDR1 as ENHRY and CDR2 as SYGVKD. CDR3 length: 15 amino acids. The germline V and J ends were trimmed by 1 base and 2 bases, with 12 bases remaining between them. CDR3 sequence: CAISELSVLTYEQYF. For the CDR3, the DNA is TGTGCCATCAGTGAGTTGAGCGTACTTACCTACGAGCAGTACTTC.

The rearrangement uses TRBV5-1 and TRBJ2-3; 8 bases align to TRBD2. CDR3 length: 14 residues. Trimming at V came to 3 bases and at J to 3 bases, leaving 3 bases not matched to a gene. Germline V CDR1 and CDR2: SGHRS, YFSETQ. CDR3 DNA sequence: TGCGCCAGCAGCTCGGGGGGGCAAACAGATACGCAGTATTTT. It codes for CASSSGGQTDTQYF.

V gene TRBV28 combines with J gene TRBJ2-1; 9 bases are a match to TRBD2. CDR1 is MDHEN, CDR2 SYDVKM, per germline. This CDR3 has 15 amino acids. J was trimmed by 9 bases and V by 2 bases; bases with no gene match: 8. The chain's CDR3 is CASSLRASGVGEQFF. Written as DNA, the CDR3 is TGTGCCAGCAGTTTAAGGGCTAGCGGGGTGGGTGAGCAGTTCTTC.

This chain joins TRBV30 and TRBJ1-5; 7 bases are shared with TRBD1. The CDR3 consists of 13 residues. CDR1 is GTSNPN and CDR2 is SVGIG in the germline V gene (reference sequence). V shed 2 bases and J 4 bases; nucleotides not matched to a gene: 2. The CDR3 sequence is CAWSQGENQPQHF. CDR3 nucleotide sequence: TGTGCCTGGAGTCAGGGGGAAAATCAGCCCCAGCATTTT.

Turning to this clone: Other nucleotide sequences from this sample produce the same CDR3. This chain joins TRBV7-9 and TRBJ2-1; D is perhaps TRBD1 (5 bases). CDR3 size: 14 residues. With 1 base removed from V and 3 bases from J, the gap between germline ends came to 7 bases. CDR1 and CDR2 from the germline V gene are SEHNR and FQNEAQ (reference sequence). In DNA, the CDR3 is TGTGCCAGCAGCTTAGGACAGAGCTACAATGAGCAGTTCTTC. It is translated as CASSLGQSYNEQFF.

This chain joins TRBV5-1 and TRBJ2-1; 7 bases match TRBD2. The germline CDR1 and CDR2 sequences are SGHRS and YFSETQ. The CDR3 spans 13 residues. Losses at the gene ends were 0 bases for V and 10 bases for J; bases not matched to a gene: 4. The CDR3 loop reads CASSLDPGGEQFF. CDR3 DNA: TGCGCCAGCAGCTTGGACCCGGGAGGAGAGCAGTTCTTC.

V usage is TRBV30 and J usage is TRBJ1-3, with TRBD1 as a possible D gene (5 bases). The germline V and J ends were trimmed by 3 bases and 0 bases, with 9 bases remaining between them. CDR3 size: 14 residues. Germline assignment: CDR1 GTSNPN and CDR2 SVGIG (reference sequence). The CDR3 region is CAWSAGFSGNTIYF. CDR3 in DNA: TGTGCCTGGAGCGCAGGGTTCTCTGGAAACACCATATATTTT.

The V gene is TRBV6-5, the J gene TRBJ1-2; D possibly corresponds to TRBD1 (6 bases). Germline loops: CDR1 MNHEY, CDR2 SVGAGI. The CDR3 is 14 residues long. V gave up 5 bases and J gave up 0 bases, with 10 bases separating them. CDR3 amino acids: CASSGQSSNYGYTF. CDR3 in DNA: TGTGCCAGCAGTGGACAGTCTTCTAACTATGGCTACACCTTC.

V and J are TRBV2 and TRBJ2-7; D is undetermined. The germline CDR1 and CDR2 sequences are SNHLY and FYNNEI. The CDR3 loop spans 11 amino acids. V was shortened by 6 bases and J by 5 bases, with 8 bases between the two germline ends. CDR3 loop: CASSLLDEQYF. CDR3 bases: TGTGCCAGCAGCCTGTTAGACGAGCAGTACTTC.

The chain joins TRBV19 to TRBJ1-4; D is unresolved. Trimming shortened V by 3 bases and J by 5 bases, and 10 bases separated the two germline ends. CDR1 LNHDA and CDR2 SQIVND come from the germline V gene (reference sequence). The CDR3 totals 14 residues. The chain's CDR3 is CASSILTDNEKLFF. Written as DNA, the CDR3 is TGTGCCAGTAGTATTCTGACGGACAATGAAAAACTGTTTTTT.

The genes are TRBV6-1 and TRBJ1-2, with unresolved D. The CDR3 consists of 14 residues. Germline V gives CDR1 MNHNS, CDR2 SASEGT. V gave up 5 bases and J gave up 2 bases, with 12 bases separating them. The CDR3 sequence: CASSFPSSNYGYTF. The DNA of the CDR3 is TGTGCCAGCAGTTTCCCCAGCAGCAACTATGGCTACACCTTC.

This clone occurred once. This rearrangement joins TRBV6-4 to TRBJ2-3, with 10 bases lining up with TRBD2. After removal of 6 bases from V and 5 bases from J, the junction contained 5 bases not matched to a gene. The CDR3 runs 14 residues. Germline-derived CDR1 and CDR2 are MRHNA and SNTAGT. CDR3 in amino acids: CASSALAGRDTQYF. The CDR3 bases are TGTGCCAGCAGCGCACTAGCGGGGAGAGATACGCAGTATTTT.